Detailed here is one T cell receptor (beta chain). Germline CDR1 and CDR2: SGHRS and YFSETQ. Trimming stripped 0 bases from V and 5 bases from J, with 12 bases between. The CDR3 has 15 amino acids. The entry originates in a study of T-cell reconstitution after alpha-beta-depleted transplantation in children. Library preparation (for TCRbeta) was performed with unique molecular identifiers. One entry per CDR3 protein results from TCRdb running MiXCR on the PCR reads. The table has 700,000 to 950,000 distinct CDR3 sequences, around 17% seen once. The material was PBMCs, mostly from graft donor cells, obtained 360 days after TCRalphabeta/CD19-depleted stem cell transplant. The rearrangement uses TRBV5-1 and TRBJ2-1; D might be TRBD2 (5 bases). The clonotype comes from a male patient between 5 and 17 years old who had a stem cell transplant for acute lymphoblastic leukemia, so the T cells may come from the graft donor. This chain's CDR3 is CASSLANAGDNEQFF. CDR3 nucleotide sequence: TGCGCCAGCAGCTTGGCCAACGCCGGGGACAATGAGCAGTTCTTC.